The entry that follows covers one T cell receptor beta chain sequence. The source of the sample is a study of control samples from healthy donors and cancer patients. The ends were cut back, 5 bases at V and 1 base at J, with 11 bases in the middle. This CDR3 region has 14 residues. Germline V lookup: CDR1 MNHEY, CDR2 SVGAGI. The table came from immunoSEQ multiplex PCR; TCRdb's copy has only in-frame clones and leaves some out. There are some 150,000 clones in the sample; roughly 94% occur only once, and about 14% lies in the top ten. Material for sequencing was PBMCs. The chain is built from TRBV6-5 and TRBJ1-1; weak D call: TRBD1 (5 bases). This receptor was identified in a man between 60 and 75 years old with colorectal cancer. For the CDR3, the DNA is TGTGCCAGCAGTACCCTAGGGGAGAACACTGAAGCTTTCTTT. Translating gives CASSTLGENTEAFF.